This entry lists 8 T cell receptor beta chains sequenced from one sample in a study of beta chain features in type 1 diabetes (dated by TCRdb to the late 2010s). Library prep was done by the immunoSEQ multiplex PCR assay. All of the isolated RNA was reverse transcribed with the High Capacity cDNA Reverse Transcription Kit, so expressed TCRB transcripts were sequenced. TCRdb took this table from immuneACCESS and kept in-frame rearrangements with V and J called. Such tables lack part of the clones; where checked against another copy, unresolved V genes explain under half of the gap, and the rest is unexplained. In this sample the table shows about 130,000 clones, nearly 9.5% of which occur a single time. Roughly 0.7% of the sample goes to the ten largest clones. Sequencing used central memory CD4+ T cells from blood. The receptors derive from a man aged 18 to 30 in good health.

In this sample, this clone turned up a few times. The CDR3 reads CAWDSSKRPQYF. CDR3 DNA: TGTGCCTGGGACAGTAGCAAGAGACCCCAGTACTTC. The chain recombines TRBV30 with TRBJ2-5, with D perhaps TRBD1 (5 bases). Germline V CDR1 and CDR2: GTSNPN, SVGIG (reference sequence). V gave up 5 bases and J gave up 9 bases, with 16 bases separating them. The CDR3 is made up of 12 amino acids. The full variable domain, completed using reference TRBV30 and TRBJ2-5, is SQTIHQWPATLVQPVGSPLSLECTVEGTSNPNLYWYRQAAGRGLQLLFYSVGIGQISSEVPQNLSASRPQDRQFILSSKKLLLSDSGFYLCAWDSSKRPQYFGPGTRLLVL.

This clone has a handful of counts. The J gene is TRBJ2-7, the V gene TRBV7-9, with TRBD1 matching over 7 bases. Trimming removed 3 bases from V and 6 bases from J; junction bases left unmatched: 8. The CDR3 is 14 residues long. Germline loops: CDR1 SEHNR, CDR2 FQNEAQ (reference sequence). CDR3 bases: TGTGCCAGCAGCTTCGCTGGGACAGCTGGCGAGCAGTACTTC. Translating it yields CASSFAGTAGEQYF.

The chain has TRBV7-2 and TRBJ1-5; D gene unclear. Germline V gives CDR1 SGHTA, CDR2 FQGNSA. The V gene lost 0 bases and the J gene lost 3 bases, with 6 bases spanning the gap. The CDR3 has 14 residues. The CDR3 DNA is TGTGCCAGCAGCTTAGCAGGAGCCAATCAGCCCCAGCATTTT. This codes for CASSLAGANQPQHF.

This clone was seen a few times. The gene calls are TRBV4-3 and TRBJ2-7; D remains ambiguous. This CDR3 region has 14 residues. The germline gives CDR1 LGHNA, CDR2 YSLEER. Trimming pared 0 bases from V and 7 bases from J, leaving 13 bases between. CDR3 bases: TGCGCCAGCAGCCAAGACCTACGCGGAACGGAGCAGTACTTC. Its protein is CASSQDLRGTEQYF.

This clone occurred many times. The rearrangement links TRBV11-2 to TRBJ1-6, with D hard to call. Per germline, CDR1 SGHAT and CDR2 FQNNGV. Trimming took off 3 bases at V and 5 bases at J, with 8 bases between the two ends. This CDR3 spans 14 amino acids. Written as DNA, the CDR3 is TGTGCCAGCAGCTTTCGGGGTAATAATTCACCCCTCCACTTT. As protein: CASSFRGNNSPLHF.

This clone was seen more than once but under ten times. The sample holds other DNA sequences that translate to the same CDR3. The V and J genes are TRBV9 and TRBJ2-1, with D possibly being TRBD2 (5 bases). This CDR3 is 13 amino acids long. V was trimmed by 1 base and J by 7 bases, leaving 9 bases between them. CDR1 and CDR2 (germline): SGDLS, YYNGEE. This CDR3 reads CASSVNRGNEQFF. In DNA, the CDR3 is TGTGCCAGCAGCGTAAACCGAGGGAATGAGCAGTTCTTC.

The V call is TRBV4-2, the J call TRBJ1-6; a weak D match, TRBD1 (6 bases). CDR1 LGHNA and CDR2 YNFKEQ come from the germline V gene. Trimming removed 0 bases from V and 7 bases from J, with 7 bases in between. There are 14 residues in the CDR3. The DNA for the CDR3 is TGTGCCAGCAGCCAAGACAGGGGCAATTCACCCCTCCACTTT. Its translation is CASSQDRGNSPLHF.

This clone was counted between two and nine times. J is TRBJ2-2 and V is TRBV5-4; D unresolved. V was trimmed by 4 bases and J by 5 bases, leaving 12 bases between them. CDR1 and CDR2 from the germline V gene are SGHNT and YYREEE (reference sequence). The CDR3 covers 14 residues. The CDR3 coding sequence is TGTGCCAGCAGCCCTTTCGAGGTAACCGGGGAGCTGTTTTTT. It is translated as CASSPFEVTGELFF.